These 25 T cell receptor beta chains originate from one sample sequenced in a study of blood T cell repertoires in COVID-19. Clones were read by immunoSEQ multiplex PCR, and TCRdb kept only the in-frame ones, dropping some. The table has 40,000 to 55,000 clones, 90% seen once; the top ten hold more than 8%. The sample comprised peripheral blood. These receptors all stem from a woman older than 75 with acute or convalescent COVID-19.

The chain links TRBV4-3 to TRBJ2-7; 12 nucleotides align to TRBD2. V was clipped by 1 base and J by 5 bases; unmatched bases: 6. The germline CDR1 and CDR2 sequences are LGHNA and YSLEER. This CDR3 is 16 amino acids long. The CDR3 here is CASSQGRLAGDHEQYF. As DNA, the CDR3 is TGCGCCAGCAGCCAAGGCCGACTAGCGGGAGACCACGAGCAGTACTTC.

Here the CDR3 DNA reads TGTGCCAGCAGTCAATCAGGGGTCTACGAGCAGTACTTC. Translation gives CASSQSGVYEQYF. The chain links TRBV12-3 or TRBV12-4 to TRBJ2-7; the D gene is possibly TRBD1 (6 bases). The CDR3 is made up of 13 amino acids. Trimming left V 5 bases short and J 3 bases short, with 11 bases between.

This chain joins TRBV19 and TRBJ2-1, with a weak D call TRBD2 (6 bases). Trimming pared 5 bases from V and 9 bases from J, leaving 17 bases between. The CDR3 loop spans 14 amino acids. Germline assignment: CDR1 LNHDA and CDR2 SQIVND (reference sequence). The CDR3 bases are TGTGCCAGTAGTTCGCTAGCGCAGCAGGGTGAGCAGTTCTTC. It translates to CASSSLAQQGEQFF.

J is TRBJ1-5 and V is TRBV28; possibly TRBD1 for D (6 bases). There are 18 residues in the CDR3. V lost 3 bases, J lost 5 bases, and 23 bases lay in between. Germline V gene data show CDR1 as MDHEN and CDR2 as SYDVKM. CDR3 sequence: CASSLSPGLGAIDQPQHF. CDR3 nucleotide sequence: TGTGCCAGCAGTTTGAGTCCGGGGCTGGGGGCTATTGATCAGCCCCAGCATTTT.

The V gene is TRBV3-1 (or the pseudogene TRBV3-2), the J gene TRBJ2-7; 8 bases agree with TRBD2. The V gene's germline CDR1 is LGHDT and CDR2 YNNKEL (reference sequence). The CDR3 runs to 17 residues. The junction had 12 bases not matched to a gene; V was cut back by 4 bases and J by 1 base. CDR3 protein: CASSPSAGTRVSYEQYF. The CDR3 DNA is TGTGCCAGCAGCCCCTCTGCGGGGACTAGGGTGTCCTACGAGCAGTACTTC.

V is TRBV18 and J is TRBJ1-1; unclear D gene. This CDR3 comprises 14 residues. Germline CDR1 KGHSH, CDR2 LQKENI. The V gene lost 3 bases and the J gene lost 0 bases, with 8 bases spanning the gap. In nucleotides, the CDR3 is TGTGCCAGCTCACCTCAAAGCATGAACACTGAAGCTTTCTTT. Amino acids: CASSPQSMNTEAFF.

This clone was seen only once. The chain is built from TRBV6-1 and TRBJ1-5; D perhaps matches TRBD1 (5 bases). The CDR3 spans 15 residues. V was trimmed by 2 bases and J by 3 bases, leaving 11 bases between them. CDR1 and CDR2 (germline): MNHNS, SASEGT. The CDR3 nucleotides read TGTGCCAGCAGTGAAAGGGGCGGTGACAATCAGCCCCAGCATTTT. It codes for CASSERGGDNQPQHF.

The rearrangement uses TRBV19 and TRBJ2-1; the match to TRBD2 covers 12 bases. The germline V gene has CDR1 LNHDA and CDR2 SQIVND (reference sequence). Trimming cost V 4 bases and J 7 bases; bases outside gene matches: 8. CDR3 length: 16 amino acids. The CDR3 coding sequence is TGTGCCAGTAGTACCCTAGCGGGAGGGGGGATGAATGAGCAGTTCTTC. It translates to CASSTLAGGGMNEQFF.

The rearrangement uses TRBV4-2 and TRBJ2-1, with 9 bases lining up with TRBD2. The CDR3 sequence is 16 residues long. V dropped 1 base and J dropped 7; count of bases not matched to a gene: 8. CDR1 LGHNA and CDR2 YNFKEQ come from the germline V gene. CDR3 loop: CASSQVGGRAFNEQFF. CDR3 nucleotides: TGTGCCAGCAGCCAAGTTGGCGGGAGGGCCTTTAATGAGCAGTTCTTC.

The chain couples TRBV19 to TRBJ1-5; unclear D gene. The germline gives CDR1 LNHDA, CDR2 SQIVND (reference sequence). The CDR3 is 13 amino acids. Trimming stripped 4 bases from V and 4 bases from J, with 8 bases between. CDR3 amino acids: CASSTQSNQPQHF. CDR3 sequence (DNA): TGTGCCAGTAGTACACAGAGTAATCAGCCCCAGCATTTT.

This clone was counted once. CDR3 in amino acids: CASSLRDRDNSPLHF. The CDR3 DNA follows: TGTGCCAGCAGCCTACGGGACAGGGACAATTCACCCCTCCACTTT. The rearrangement uses TRBV3-1 (or the pseudogene TRBV3-2) and TRBJ1-6, with 9 bases aligning to TRBD1. In germline, CDR1 is LGHDT, CDR2 YNNKEL (reference sequence). V lost 4 bases to trimming and J lost 7 bases; unmatched junction nucleotides: 5. This CDR3 comprises 15 residues.

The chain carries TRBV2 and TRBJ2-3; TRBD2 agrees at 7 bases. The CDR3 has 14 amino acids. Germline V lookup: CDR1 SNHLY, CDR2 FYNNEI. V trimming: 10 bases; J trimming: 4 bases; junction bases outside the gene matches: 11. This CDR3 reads CAISTSWSADTQYF. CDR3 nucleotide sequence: TGTGCCATTTCGACTAGCTGGAGCGCAGATACGCAGTATTTT. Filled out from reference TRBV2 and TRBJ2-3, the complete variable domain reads EPEVTQTPSHQVTQMGQEVILRCVPISNHLYFYWYRQILGQKVEFLVSFYNNEISEKSEIFDDQFSVERPDGSNFTLKIRSTKLEDSAMYFCAISTSWSADTQYFGPGTRLTVL.

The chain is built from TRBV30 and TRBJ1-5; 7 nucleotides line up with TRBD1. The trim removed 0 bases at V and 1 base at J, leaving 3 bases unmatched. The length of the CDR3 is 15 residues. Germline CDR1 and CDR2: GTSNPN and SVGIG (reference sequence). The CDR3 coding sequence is TGTGCCTGGAGTGTAGGCAGGGGGAGCAATCAGCCCCAGCATTTT. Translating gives CAWSVGRGSNQPQHF.

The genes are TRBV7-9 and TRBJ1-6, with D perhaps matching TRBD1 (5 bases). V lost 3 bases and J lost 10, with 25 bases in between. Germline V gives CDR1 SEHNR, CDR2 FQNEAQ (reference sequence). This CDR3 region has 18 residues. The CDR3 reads CASSFVVAGVLIKSPLHF. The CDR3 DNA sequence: TGTGCCAGCAGCTTTGTGGTCGCGGGGGTCTTGATAAAGTCACCCCTCCACTTT.

The CDR3: CASTYAGGEKLFF. The CDR3 DNA reads TGTGCCAGCACGTATGCAGGAGGTGAAAAACTGTTTTTT. This chain connects TRBV25-1 to TRBJ1-4; D remains unclear. CDR1 is MGHDK and CDR2 is SYGVNS in the germline V gene. With 7 bases removed from V and 7 bases from J, the gap between germline ends came to 13 bases. The CDR3 has 13 residues.

The DNA for the CDR3 is TGCGCCAGCGGACCATCTCATGGGACAGGGGGCACAGATACGCAGTATTTT. Its translation: CASGPSHGTGGTDTQYF. The V call is TRBV5-1, the J call TRBJ2-3, with 10 bases matching TRBD1. V gave up 7 bases and J gave up 1 base; unmatched junction bases: 12. The CDR3 sequence is 17 residues long. Germline lookup yields CDR1 SGHRS and CDR2 YFSETQ.

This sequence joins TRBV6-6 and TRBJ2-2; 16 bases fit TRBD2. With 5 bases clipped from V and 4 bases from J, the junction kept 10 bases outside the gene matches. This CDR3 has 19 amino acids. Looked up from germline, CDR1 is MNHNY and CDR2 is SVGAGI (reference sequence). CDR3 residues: CASSHGTSGRAWVTGELFF. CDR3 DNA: TGTGCCAGCAGTCACGGGACTAGCGGGAGGGCCTGGGTCACCGGGGAGCTGTTTTTT.

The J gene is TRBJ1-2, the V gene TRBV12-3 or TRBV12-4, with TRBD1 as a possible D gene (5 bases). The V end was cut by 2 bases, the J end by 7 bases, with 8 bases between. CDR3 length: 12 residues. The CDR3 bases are TGTGCCAGCAGTTTACAGGGCGTTGGCTACACCTTC. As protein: CASSLQGVGYTF.

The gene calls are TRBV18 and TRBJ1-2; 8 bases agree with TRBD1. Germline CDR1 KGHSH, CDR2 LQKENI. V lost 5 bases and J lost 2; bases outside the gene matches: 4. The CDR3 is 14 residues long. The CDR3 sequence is CASSRTGQNYGYTF. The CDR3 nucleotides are TGTGCCAGCTCAAGGACAGGGCAAAACTATGGCTACACCTTC.

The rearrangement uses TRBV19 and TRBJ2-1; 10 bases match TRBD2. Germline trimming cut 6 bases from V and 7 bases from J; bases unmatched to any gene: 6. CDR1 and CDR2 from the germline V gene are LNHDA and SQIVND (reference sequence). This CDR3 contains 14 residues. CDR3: CASRASGRRNEQFF. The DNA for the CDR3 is TGTGCCAGTAGGGCTAGCGGGAGAAGGAATGAGCAGTTCTTC.

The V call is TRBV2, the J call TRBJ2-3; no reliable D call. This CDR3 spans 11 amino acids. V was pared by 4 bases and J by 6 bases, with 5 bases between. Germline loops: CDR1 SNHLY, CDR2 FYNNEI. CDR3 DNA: TGTGCCAGCAGTGCGGTGGATACGCAGTATTTT. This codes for CASSAVDTQYF.

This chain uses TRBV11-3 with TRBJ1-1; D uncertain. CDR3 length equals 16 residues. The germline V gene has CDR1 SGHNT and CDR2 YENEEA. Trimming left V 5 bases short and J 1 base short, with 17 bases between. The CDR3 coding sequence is TGTGCCAGCAGCCCCGCGGGGTTTAAATCGAACACTGAAGCTTTCTTT. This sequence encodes CASSPAGFKSNTEAFF.

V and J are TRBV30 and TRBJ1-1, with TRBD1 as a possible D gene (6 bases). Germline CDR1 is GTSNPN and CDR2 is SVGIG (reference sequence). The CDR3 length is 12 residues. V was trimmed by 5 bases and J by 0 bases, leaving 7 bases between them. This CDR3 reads CAWGQMNTEAFF. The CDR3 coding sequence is TGTGCCTGGGGACAGATGAACACTGAAGCTTTCTTT.

The CDR3 nucleotides read TGTGCCAGCAGCCCTTTGGGTAGCGAAACCTACAATGAGCAGTTCTTC. Translation gives CASSPLGSETYNEQFF. The chain carries TRBV9 and TRBJ2-1; TRBD2 is a possible D gene (5 bases). Germline CDR1 and CDR2: SGDLS and YYNGEE. Trimming took 4 bases from V and 2 from J, leaving 16 bases between them. The CDR3 sequence is 16 residues long.

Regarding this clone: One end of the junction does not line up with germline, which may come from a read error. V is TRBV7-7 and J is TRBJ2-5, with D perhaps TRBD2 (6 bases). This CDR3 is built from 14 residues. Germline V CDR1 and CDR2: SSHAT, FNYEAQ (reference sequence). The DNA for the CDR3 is TGTGCTAGCAGCTTAGCGGCGGGGATCGAGACCCAGTACTTC. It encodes CASSLAAGIETQYF.